These 28 T cell receptor beta chains came from one sample sequenced in a study of T and B cells in COVID-19 patients. Blood genomic DNA input for TRB amplification was roughly 220-500 ng. Multiplex PCR with BIOMED2 TRB-A/B primer pools amplified TRB rearrangements. TCRdb fed the multiplex PCR reads into MiXCR, producing one record per CDR3 protein. The sample shows approximately 6,700 distinct CDR3 sequences, about 31% of them seen only once. Material for sequencing was blood. The receptor source for this set is a human donor with active COVID-19.

This chain links TRBV7-9 with TRBJ2-1; D is undetermined. The CDR3 is 10 residues long. Looked up from germline, CDR1 is SEHNR and CDR2 is FQNEAQ (reference sequence). The V end lost 8 bases, the J end lost 9 bases, and 8 bases lay between the germline ends. CDR3 DNA: TGTGCCAGCTGGTCTGGTGAGCAGTTCTTC. Its protein is CASWSGEQFF.

This clonotype was counted between two and nine times. The chain combines TRBV6-1 with TRBJ2-5, with D tentatively TRBD1 (5 bases). The CDR3 spans 15 residues. V lost 8 bases, J lost 5 bases, and 21 bases lay in between. In germline, CDR1 is MNHNS, CDR2 SASEGT. CDR3 sequence reads: CASGKLKGDVETQYF. The CDR3 coding sequence is TGTGCCAGCGGAAAGTTAAAAGGGGATGTGGAGACCCAGTACTTC.

The chain has TRBV7-2 and TRBJ1-5; D unclear. The CDR3 consists of 14 residues. Per germline, CDR1 SGHTA and CDR2 FQGNSA. V gave up 5 bases and J gave up 2 bases, with 10 bases separating them. The CDR3 DNA follows: TGTGCCAGCAGCCTAGGTGGGCGCAATCAGCCCCAGCATTTT. Translating it yields CASSLGGRNQPQHF.

This chain joins TRBV4-1 and TRBJ2-3, with D unclear. CDR3 length: 15 residues. Trimming removed 2 bases from V and 1 base from J, with 10 bases in between. Germline lookup yields CDR1 MGHRA and CDR2 YSYEKL. For the CDR3, the DNA is TGCGCCAGCAGCCAAACACCGAGCGGCACAGATACGCAGTATTTT. Translated, it gives CASSQTPSGTDTQYF.

The V gene is TRBV20-1, the J gene TRBJ2-7; D is unclear. Germline loops: CDR1 DFQATT, CDR2 SNEGSKA (reference sequence). This CDR3 comprises 11 residues. The V end lost 3 bases, the J end lost 3 bases, and 6 bases lay between the germline ends. The CDR3 spells CSARLGYEQYV. CDR3 DNA: TGCAGTGCTAGGTTGGGCTACGAGCAGTACGTC.

This clonotype qualifies as medium-sized. This sequence joins TRBV5-6 and TRBJ1-6, with 9 bases that match TRBD1. The CDR3 has 14 amino acids. The V segment lost 2 bases and the J segment 8 bases; nucleotides outside the gene matches: 2. The germline CDR1 and CDR2 sequences are SGHDT and YYEEEE. CDR3 protein: CASSLQGADSPLHF. CDR3 sequence (DNA): TGTGCCAGCAGCTTACAGGGGGCCGATTCACCCCTCCACTTT.

The rearrangement uses TRBV7-9 and TRBJ2-3; no clear D gene. Germline V gene sequence: CDR1 SEHNR, CDR2 FQNEAQ (reference sequence). The CDR3 spans 15 residues. V was trimmed by 2 bases and J by 1 base, leaving 10 bases between them. The CDR3 DNA reads TGTGCCAGCAGCTTACTGTTCGGTCGCACAGATACGCAGTATTTT. It encodes CASSLLFGRTDTQYF.

By frequency in the sample, this clonotype is medium-sized. CDR3 DNA: TGCAGCGTTGCCGGGACAGGGGGCGGGAACTATGGCTACACCTTC. The encoded protein is CSVAGTGGGNYGYTF. This rearrangement joins TRBV29-1 to TRBJ1-2, with 12 bases aligning to TRBD1. The CDR3 consists of 15 residues. CDR1 is SQVTM, CDR2 ANQGSEA, per germline. J was trimmed by 2 bases and V by 4 bases; bases with no gene match: 5.

The V gene is TRBV24-1, the J gene TRBJ2-2; 13 bases line up with TRBD2. The CDR3 spans 20 residues. In germline, CDR1 is KGHDR, CDR2 SFDVKD. The V segment lost 3 bases and the J segment 0 bases; nucleotides outside the gene matches: 9. As DNA, the CDR3 is TGTGCCACCAGTGATACCCGTGGGGGACTAGCGGGGTCGAACACCGGGGAGCTGTTTTTT. Its protein product is CATSDTRGGLAGSNTGELFF.

The rearrangement uses TRBV5-4 and TRBJ2-5, with D hard to call. The CDR3 contains 14 residues. V dropped 0 bases and J dropped 4 bases, with 10 bases sitting between them. CDR1 SGHNT and CDR2 YYREEE come from the germline V gene (reference sequence). CDR3 amino acids: CASSLGPVGETQYF. The CDR3 DNA sequence: TGTGCCAGCAGCTTGGGCCCGGTTGGAGAGACCCAGTACTTC.

The V and J genes are TRBV7-9 and TRBJ2-3, with D uncertain. The CDR3 is 13 amino acids. V lost 2 bases to trimming and J lost 2 bases, with 5 bases between them. Per the germline V gene, CDR1 is SEHNR and CDR2 is FQNEAQ (reference sequence). CDR3 sequence reads: CASSLMVTDTQYF. Here the CDR3 DNA reads TGTGCCAGCAGCTTAATGGTCACAGATACGCAGTATTTT. Based on the CDR3 plus reference TRBV7-9 and TRBJ2-3, the full variable domain is DTGVSQNPRHKITKRGQNVTFRCDPISEHNRLYWYRQTLGQGPEFLTYFQNEAQLEKSRLLSDRFSAERPKGSFSTLEIQRTEQGDSAMYLCASSLMVTDTQYFGPGTRLTVL.

The chain joins TRBV24-1 to TRBJ2-3; 12 nucleotides agree with TRBD2. There are 16 residues in the CDR3. V gave up 0 bases and J gave up 8 bases; unmatched junction bases: 5. The germline CDR1 and CDR2 sequences are KGHDR and SFDVKD. The CDR3 DNA reads as TGTGCCACCAGTGATTTGCCTAGCGGGGGGGAAGTTACGCAGTATTTT. It is translated as CATSDLPSGGEVTQYF.

This clonotype ranks as medium-sized. This sequence joins TRBV19 and TRBJ2-5; a weak D match, TRBD1 (5 bases). This CDR3 is 13 amino acids long. Trimming took 6 bases from V and 1 from J, leaving 9 bases between them. From germline, CDR1 is LNHDA and CDR2 SQIVND (reference sequence). CDR3 sequence reads: CASSQTVQETQYF. The CDR3 DNA follows: TGTGCCAGTAGCCAGACAGTCCAAGAGACCCAGTACTTC.

This clonotype is medium-sized (0.01 to 0.1%) within its sample. This chain uses TRBV6-1 with TRBJ1-4; TRBD1 might be the D (5 bases). V was cut by 7 bases and J by 4 bases, with 10 bases left in between. The CDR3 spans 13 residues. The germline gives CDR1 MNHNS, CDR2 SASEGT. In DNA form, the CDR3 reads TGTGCCAGCATCCGACAGTATAATGAAAAACTGTTTTTT. Translated, it gives CASIRQYNEKLFF.

This clonotype has more than one count but fewer than ten. The chain recombines TRBV7-9 with TRBJ2-2; unclear D gene. Per germline, CDR1 SEHNR and CDR2 FQNEAQ (reference sequence). The ends were cut back, 7 bases at V and 5 bases at J, with 5 bases in the middle. CDR3 size: 11 residues. The CDR3 bases are TGTGCCAGCACTTTGACCGGGGAGCTGTTTTTT. Encoded protein: CASTLTGELFF. Combining the CDR3 with reference TRBV7-9 and TRBJ2-2 gives the whole variable domain DTGVSQNPRHKITKRGQNVTFRCDPISEHNRLYWYRQTLGQGPEFLTYFQNEAQLEKSRLLSDRFSAERPKGSFSTLEIQRTEQGDSAMYLCASTLTGELFFGEGSRLTVL.

This clonotype is medium-sized. CDR3 residues: CSGDRGPSNTEAFF. The DNA for the CDR3 is TGCAGCGGAGACAGGGGGCCCTCGAACACTGAAGCTTTCTTT. The chain carries TRBV29-1 and TRBJ1-1; the match to TRBD1 covers 10 bases. The CDR3 is made up of 14 amino acids. From germline, CDR1 is SQVTM and CDR2 ANQGSEA. With V trimmed by 7 bases and J by 1 base, 6 bases remained unmatched.

This rearrangement joins TRBV28 to TRBJ2-2; no firm D call. There are 16 residues in the CDR3. Germline V CDR1 and CDR2: MDHEN, SYDVKM. V was cut by 2 bases and J by 3 bases, with 13 bases left in between. CDR3 DNA: TGTGCCAGCAGTTTAAAGTCCGACGGGTACACCGGGGAGCTGTTTTTT. It is translated as CASSLKSDGYTGELFF.

The rearrangement links TRBV6-2 or TRBV6-3 to TRBJ1-2; possibly TRBD1 for D (6 bases). Germline CDR1 and CDR2: MNHEY and SVGEGT. Trimming removed 4 bases at V and 4 bases at J, with 10 bases between. This CDR3 has 13 residues. CDR3 sequence: CASSLTGTYGYTF. The CDR3 DNA reads as TGTGCCAGCAGTTTAACAGGGACCTATGGCTACACCTTC.

As DNA, the CDR3 is TGTGCCAGCAGCCGAGGTAGGGTTTCTGAAGCTTTCTTT. It translates to CASSRGRVSEAFF. V and J are TRBV27 and TRBJ1-1; D remains ambiguous. The CDR3 spans 13 residues. Germline CDR1 MNHEY, CDR2 SMNVEV (reference sequence). Trimming stripped 6 bases from V and 6 bases from J, with 14 bases between.

In its sample, this clonotype is medium-sized. This chain joins TRBV6-6 and TRBJ2-1; the D is unclear. CDR3 length equals 15 residues. Germline assignment: CDR1 MNHNY and CDR2 SVGAGI (reference sequence). The V and J ends lost 8 bases and 10 bases respectively, with 24 bases between them. The CDR3 DNA reads as TGTGCCAGCCGCCGAATGAGGACGGCAGTCAACGAGCAGTTCTTC. As protein: CASRRMRTAVNEQFF.

This rearrangement joins TRBV10-3 to TRBJ2-7, with a weak D call TRBD2 (6 bases). Trimming took off 2 bases at V and 2 bases at J, with 10 bases between the two ends. This CDR3 comprises 14 residues. Germline V lookup: CDR1 ENHRY, CDR2 SYGVKD. The CDR3 region has the DNA TGTGCCATCAGTGAGGCGGGGACGGCCTACGAGCAGTACGTC. This codes for CAISEAGTAYEQYV.

V usage is TRBV5-1 and J usage is TRBJ1-2; perhaps TRBD1 as D (6 bases). The CDR3 covers 13 residues. Looked up from germline, CDR1 is SGHRS and CDR2 is YFSETQ. Trimming stripped 5 bases from V and 6 bases from J, with 14 bases between. CDR3 coding DNA: TGCGCCAGCAGGTTACGGGGGGCTGATGGCTACACCTTC. As protein: CASRLRGADGYTF.

This clonotype is classed as medium-sized (0.01 to 0.1%). V is TRBV5-4 and J is TRBJ2-5; perhaps D is TRBD1 or TRBD2 (5 bases each). Looked up from germline, CDR1 is SGHNT and CDR2 is YYREEE (reference sequence). The length of the CDR3 is 14 residues. V shed 4 bases and J shed 0 bases, with 10 bases lying between them. The CDR3 is CASSPGTYQETQYF. The CDR3 DNA follows: TGTGCCAGCAGCCCGGGGACGTACCAAGAGACCCAGTACTTC. Using reference TRBV5-4 and TRBJ2-5 for the parts outside the CDR3, the full variable domain is ETGVTQSPTHLIKTRGQQVTLRCSSQSGHNTVSWYQQALGQGPQFIFQYYREEENGRGNFPPRFSGLQFPNYSSELNVNALELDDSALYLCASSPGTYQETQYFGPGTRLLVL.

Points on this clonotype: This may come from a read error, since a much larger clone is one base off. The chain links TRBV6-5 to TRBJ2-3; unclear D gene. CDR1 is MNHEY, CDR2 SVGAGI, per germline. The CDR3 sequence is 15 residues long. V was shortened by 1 base and J by 3 bases, with 11 bases between the two germline ends. The CDR3 reads CASSYFRVGTDTQYF. For the CDR3, the DNA is TGTGCCAGCAGTTACTTCCGCGTCGGGACAGATACGCAGTATTTT.

By share, this clonotype counts as medium-sized. The chain couples TRBV19 to TRBJ1-4; D not resolved. The germline V gene encodes CDR1 LNHDA and CDR2 SQIVND (reference sequence). The V end was cut by 2 bases, the J end by 8 bases, with 12 bases between. CDR3 length: 14 residues. The CDR3 nucleotides read TGTGCCAGTAGTATAAGACCGATTGGGGAAAAACTGTTTTTT. Translation gives CASSIRPIGEKLFF.

The J gene is TRBJ1-1, the V gene TRBV6-5; no reliable D call. The CDR3 has 12 amino acids. V was cut by 8 bases and J by 1 base, with 8 bases left in between. Germline CDR1 MNHEY, CDR2 SVGAGI. CDR3 nucleotides: TGTGCCAGCGGTACGGAGAACACTGAAGCTTTCTTT. Protein product: CASGTENTEAFF.

The chain is built from TRBV7-9 and TRBJ1-1; D might be TRBD1 (5 bases). Trimming took 7 bases from V and 1 from J, leaving 10 bases between them. This CDR3 has 13 residues. CDR1 is SEHNR and CDR2 is FQNEAQ in the germline V gene (reference sequence). The DNA for the CDR3 is TGTGCCAGCACCTCAGGGACGAACACTGAAGCTTTCTTT. It translates to CASTSGTNTEAFF.

In this sample, this clonotype turned up a few times. The chain couples TRBV12-3 or TRBV12-4 to TRBJ1-5, with TRBD1 identical over 7 bases. The length of the CDR3 is 14 residues. Unmatched junction bases numbered 6, after V lost 3 bases and J lost 7 bases. This CDR3 reads CASSFTGATQPQHF. The CDR3 nucleotides read TGTGCCAGCAGTTTTACAGGGGCGACACAGCCCCAGCATTTT.